Listed here are 6 T cell receptor beta chains from one sample, sequenced in a study of T cell responses to AZD1222 COVID-19 vaccine. TCRdb keeps only in-frame clones here, not all; method: immunoSEQ multiplex PCR. The sample consists of approximately 85,000 clones, about 86% of them appearing once. The sample here was peripheral blood, taken on day 0 of AZD1222 vaccination. These receptors were collected from an adult in good health.

The V call is TRBV5-1, the J call TRBJ2-7, with D possibly TRBD1 on 6 matching bases. CDR3 length: 13 amino acids. Trimming took 4 bases from V and 5 from J, leaving 13 bases between them. Germline V gene lookup returns CDR1 SGHRS and CDR2 YFSETQ. CDR3 sequence (DNA): TGCGCCAGCAGCAAACAGGGTTTCAACGAGCAGTACTTC. It translates to CASSKQGFNEQYF.

The sample holds a few counts of this clone. The V and J genes are TRBV7-3 and TRBJ2-2; D tentatively reads TRBD1 or TRBD2 (6 bases each). The CDR3 covers 16 residues. The germline V gene encodes CDR1 SGHTA and CDR2 FQGTGA. Trimming removed 6 bases from V and 2 bases from J, with 16 bases in between. In DNA form, the CDR3 reads TGTGCCAGCAGTTTTTTCGGGGGCCGCAACACCGGGGAGCTGTTTTTT. It yields the protein CASSFFGGRNTGELFF.

J is TRBJ1-1 and V is TRBV9; 10 bases align to TRBD1. This CDR3 comprises 17 residues. Germline lookup yields CDR1 SGDLS and CDR2 YYNGEE. The V gene end was trimmed by 4 bases and the J gene end by 4 bases; junction bases not matched to a gene: 13. The CDR3 is CASSQVPGQGLGTEAFF. The CDR3 coding sequence is TGTGCCAGCAGCCAGGTCCCGGGACAGGGGCTGGGCACTGAAGCTTTCTTT.

This clone was recorded once. The V gene is TRBV6-5, the J gene TRBJ2-1; TRBD1 might be the D (7 bases). CDR3 length: 15 amino acids. Germline CDR1 and CDR2: MNHEY and SVGAGI. V lost 4 bases and J lost 7, with 17 bases in between. CDR3 protein: CASSSPEGAGNEQFF. Here the CDR3 DNA reads TGTGCCAGCAGTTCTCCCGAGGGGGCGGGGAATGAGCAGTTCTTC.

A few counts support this clone. The chain carries TRBV11-2 and TRBJ1-6, with 10 bases matching TRBD1. In germline, CDR1 is SGHAT, CDR2 FQNNGV. There are 15 residues in the CDR3. J gave up 6 bases and V 5 bases, and 4 bases lay outside the gene matches. CDR3 sequence reads: CASSMTGGGNSPLHF. CDR3 nucleotide sequence: TGTGCCAGCAGCATGACAGGGGGCGGTAATTCACCCCTCCACTTT.

J is TRBJ2-5 and V is TRBV18, with 7 bases matching TRBD1. The CDR3 loop spans 14 amino acids. Germline CDR1 and CDR2: KGHSH and LQKENI. J lost 2 bases, V lost 6 bases, and 6 bases had no gene match. In DNA, the CDR3 is TGTGCCAGCTCCGAGACAGGGAAACAAGAGACCCAGTACTTC. The encoded protein is CASSETGKQETQYF. Full variable domain (rest looked up from reference TRBV18 and TRBJ2-5): NAGVMQNPRHLVRRRGQEARLRCSPMKGHSHVYWYRQLPEEGLKFMVYLQKENIIDESGMPKERFSAEFPKEGPSILRIQQVVRGDSAAYFCASSETGKQETQYFGPGTRLLVL.